This T cell receptor (beta chain) was sequenced during a study of blood T cell repertoires in COVID-19. Study in general: Acute and convalescent COVID-19 samples came from the United States, Italy and Spain. Sources were T cells, B-cell-depleted T cells, or PBMCs; the material itself was cDNA or gDNA.

In the original analysis: Amplification with reference gene primers provided the estimates of nucleated cell counts. Method: immunoSEQ multiplex PCR; TCRdb's copy keeps in-frame clones and lacks some. V, J and clone size derive from that table, while D and trimming were established from the DNA sequence. In the table there are 180,000 or so clones, roughly 82% of which are singletons. CDR3 length equals 14 residues. Trimming took 6 bases from V and 3 from J, leaving 15 bases between them. Germline CDR1 reads SGHTS; CDR2 reads YDEGEE. V and J are TRBV5-8 and TRBJ1-2; a weak D match, TRBD1 (6 bases). Sample: peripheral blood. The clonotype originates from a woman in her 70s with acute or convalescent COVID-19. The CDR3 DNA reads TGTGCCAGCACCCCGGGGGGGCTCGACTATGGCTACACCTTC. Residues: CASTPGGLDYGYTF. Together with reference TRBV5-8 and TRBJ1-2, the CDR3 gives the full variable domain: EAGVTQSPTHLIKTRGQQATLRCSPISGHTSVYWYQQALGLGLQFLLWYDEGEERNRGNFPPRFSGRQFPNYSSELNVNALELEDSALYLCASTPGGLDYGYTFGSGTRLTVV.